Presented here are 11 T cell receptor beta chains from one specimen sequenced in a study of T-cell reconstitution after alpha-beta-depleted transplantation in children. Unique molecular identifiers tagged the TCRbeta library. Each CDR3 protein is one row after TCRdb ran MiXCR on the PCR reads. This sample has tens of thousands of distinct CDR3 sequences, with roughly a sixth found just once. The input for sequencing was PBMCs, mostly from graft donor cells, taken 180 days after TCRalphabeta/CD19-depleted stem cell transplant. The receptors here all came from a male patient aged 2-10 years who had a stem cell transplant for acute lymphoblastic leukemia, so the T cells may come from the graft donor.

The rearrangement links TRBV20-1 to TRBJ1-2, with TRBD1 as a possible D gene (6 bases). V gave up 3 bases and J gave up 7 bases, with 21 bases separating them. The CDR3 is made up of 15 amino acids. In germline, CDR1 is DFQATT, CDR2 SNEGSKA (reference sequence). DNA of the CDR3: TGCAGTGCTAGTGAGTTGGGCAGGGGAAGATCTGGCTACACCTTC. This translates into CSASELGRGRSGYTF.

In this sample, this clonotype turned up a few times. This chain links TRBV5-1 with TRBJ1-5, with a weak D call TRBD1 (6 bases). Germline-derived CDR1 and CDR2 are SGHRS and YFSETQ. Trimming stripped 0 bases from V and 10 bases from J, with 11 bases between. The CDR3 runs 13 residues. The CDR3 DNA follows: TGCGCCAGCAGCTTGGTTACAGGGCAACCCCAGCATTTT. Its protein is CASSLVTGQPQHF.

CDR3 sequence: CASSPVRAGGNGYTF. The CDR3, as DNA: TGTGCCAGCAGCCCCGTCCGAGCAGGGGGCAATGGCTACACCTTC. The chain employs TRBV11-2 and TRBJ1-2; 8 bases map to TRBD1. Germline V lookup: CDR1 SGHAT, CDR2 FQNNGV. V was clipped by 5 bases and J by 6 bases; unmatched bases: 11. The CDR3 extends over 15 amino acids.

This clonotype was detected ten times or more. V usage is TRBV10-3 and J usage is TRBJ1-3; D remains unclear. CDR3 size: 16 residues. V dropped 6 bases and J dropped 0 bases, with 15 bases sitting between them. Germline V CDR1 and CDR2: ENHRY, SYGVKD. CDR3 residues: CAIRNWTADSGNTIYF. The DNA of the CDR3 is TGTGCCATCAGAAACTGGACGGCCGACTCTGGAAACACCATATATTTT.

The CDR3 DNA is TGCGCCAGTGCATGGGGGACGGCAATGAACACTGAAGCTTTCTTT. Residues: CASAWGTAMNTEAFF. The chain recombines TRBV10-2 with TRBJ1-1, with a weak D call TRBD1 (5 bases). The CDR3 sequence is 15 residues long. Germline V gene lookup returns CDR1 WSHSY and CDR2 SAAADI. The ends were cut back, 9 bases at V and 0 bases at J, with 17 bases in the middle.

This clonotype was counted only a few times. V gene TRBV7-9 combines with J gene TRBJ2-2; D gene uncertain. V gave up 5 bases and J gave up 7 bases, with 8 bases separating them. Germline CDR1 is SEHNR and CDR2 is FQNEAQ (reference sequence). This CDR3 comprises 12 residues. Here the CDR3 reads CASSPDIGELFF. CDR3 nucleotides: TGTGCCAGCAGCCCCGACATCGGGGAGCTGTTTTTT. Supplemented by reference TRBV7-9 and TRBJ2-2, the full variable domain reads DTGVSQNPRHKITKRGQNVTFRCDPISEHNRLYWYRQTLGQGPEFLTYFQNEAQLEKSRLLSDRFSAERPKGSFSTLEIQRTEQGDSAMYLCASSPDIGELFFGEGSRLTVL.

J is TRBJ1-5 and V is TRBV6-5; unclear D gene. CDR1 MNHEY and CDR2 SVGAGI come from the germline V gene. This CDR3 is built from 14 residues. Trimming shortened V by 4 bases and J by 5 bases, and 12 bases separated the two germline ends. This CDR3 is CASSFVGPHQPQHF. The DNA of the CDR3 is TGTGCCAGCAGTTTTGTAGGACCACATCAGCCCCAGCATTTT.

The J gene is TRBJ2-3, the V gene TRBV20-1; TRBD2 matches 11 bases. The V segment lost 5 bases and the J segment 0 bases; nucleotides outside the gene matches: 4. The germline V gene has CDR1 DFQATT and CDR2 SNEGSKA (reference sequence). The CDR3 has 15 amino acids. CDR3 loop: CSAPRLAGSTDTQYF. CDR3 nucleotide sequence: TGCAGTGCTCCCCGACTAGCGGGGAGCACAGATACGCAGTATTTT.

This clonotype has only a few counts. The chain combines TRBV24-1 with TRBJ2-1; TRBD1 agrees at 7 bases. V was pared by 9 bases and J by 0 bases, with 7 bases of the junction left unmatched. This CDR3 is 15 amino acids long. Per the germline V gene, CDR1 is KGHDR and CDR2 is SFDVKD. Here the CDR3 DNA reads TGTGCCACCGGAAGGGACAGAAGCTCCTACAATGAGCAGTTCTTC. Protein product: CATGRDRSSYNEQFF.

This clonotype was seen a few times. This chain uses TRBV5-5 with TRBJ1-5; 7 bases are shared with TRBD1. V was pared by 0 bases and J by 3 bases, with 12 bases of the junction left unmatched. Looked up from germline, CDR1 is SGHKS and CDR2 is YYEKEE (reference sequence). This CDR3 has 18 amino acids. The CDR3 nucleotides are TGTGCCAGCAGCTTGGAGATAGGGGGCGCGGGAAACAATCAGCCCCAGCATTTT. It yields the protein CASSLEIGGAGNNQPQHF. Full variable domain (outside the CDR3, taken from reference TRBV5-5 and TRBJ1-5): DAGVTQSPTHLIKTRGQQVTLRCSPISGHKSVSWYQQVLGQGPQFIFQYYEKEERGRGNFPDRFSARQFPNYSSELNVNALLLGDSALYLCASSLEIGGAGNNQPQHFGDGTRLSIL.

This clonotype has at least ten counts. V gene TRBV5-5 combines with J gene TRBJ2-4; 8 nucleotides align to TRBD2. The CDR3 has 16 residues. V lost 4 bases to trimming and J lost 2 bases; unmatched junction nucleotides: 8. The germline V gene encodes CDR1 SGHKS and CDR2 YYEKEE (reference sequence). CDR3 sequence: CASSLRPGGPKNIQYF. CDR3 DNA sequence: TGTGCCAGCAGCCTCCGACCGGGAGGGCCCAAAAACATTCAGTACTTC.